Listed below are T cell receptor beta chains from one sample, sequenced in a study of shared clonotypes between healthy human individuals. Sequencing used immunoSEQ multiplex PCR; TCRdb keeps in-frame clones, though not all of them. The sample lists about 480,000 clones, less than 85% occurring once. The sample taken for sequencing was PBMCs. The source of these receptors is a woman between 35 and 50 years old in good health. Some clones in this sample may be carry-over from other donors' samples. CDR3s include the opening cysteine and the closing phenylalanine or tryptophan.

j_gene,v_gene,CDR3aa
TRBJ1-2,TRBV2,CASKSRTGGRDGYTF
TRBJ2-2,TRBV28,CASSSGQLNTGELFF
TRBJ2-1,TRBV19,CASRQRGTGVYNEQFF
TRBJ2-7,TRBV30,CAWSGNSGSREQYF
TRBJ2-7,TRBV9,CASSVDASGRVYEQYF
TRBJ1-2,TRBV9,CASSVTGVANYGYTF
TRBJ1-2,TRBV18,CASSPPGRGGYTF
TRBJ1-1,TRBV18,CASSQYHGQSHEAFF
TRBJ2-7,TRBV7-8,CASSFGTVLRYEQYF
TRBJ2-5,TRBV11-2,CASSLAPDREETQYF
TRBJ2-7,TRBV4-1,CASSPGLAIPYEQYF
TRBJ2-5,TRBV19,CASSSPRTGQQETQYF
TRBJ2-1,TRBV7-2,CASSLGSEPPFF
TRBJ1-1,TRBV9,CASSVEGSSTEAFF
TRBJ2-6,TRBV7-9,CASSPYRTDSSGANVLTF
TRBJ2-7,TRBV6-1,CASRILTGMYEQYF
TRBJ2-7,TRBV15,CATSRGGEGMNEQYF
TRBJ1-2,TRBV4-2,CASSQDRGQGFLSGYTF
TRBJ2-1,TRBV5-1,CASSLEGLARNEQFF
TRBJ2-5,TRBV2,CASAQTGYQETQYF
TRBJ2-1,TRBV27,CASRIGGSSYNEQFF
TRBJ1-2,TRBV10-3,CAISEKGAGYGYTF
TRBJ2-2,TRBV4-3,CASSNQFDSFSGELFF
TRBJ1-2,TRBV7-8,CASSLEDSGEGYTF
TRBJ1-5,TRBV2,CASQRGTGNSNQPQHF
TRBJ2-4,TRBV7-2,CATSGKSKNIQYF
TRBJ2-7,TRBV15,CATSRDGGRLADLTYEQYF
TRBJ2-2,TRBV6-5,CASSYRWSTPGELFF
TRBJ1-3,TRBV7-9,CASSNEARGPGNTIYF
TRBJ1-1,TRBV7-9,CASSPAGRWNTEAFF
TRBJ2-7,TRBV7-8,CASSPGTNLLLEQYF
TRBJ1-4,TRBV19,CASRNRGNEKLFF
TRBJ1-1,TRBV7-8,CASSLGRRNTEAFF
TRBJ1-2,TRBV7-3,CASSLSGGPGYGYTF
TRBJ2-7,TRBV20-1,CSAPTAGPTSF
TRBJ1-3,TRBV6-6,CASSYVYSSSGNTIYF
TRBJ2-1,TRBV11-3,CASSFNRAAEQFF
TRBJ2-3,TRBV27,CASSEGQGIFLITDTQYF